This T cell receptor beta chain emerged from a study of blood T cell dynamics during melanoma immunotherapy. At the level of the study: Patients with metastatic melanoma got pembrolizumab or nivolumab-ipilimumab as first-line care. Study outcomes and limitations: PBMC repertoires of eventual disease-control patients split at W3 into clonality or diversity gains.

Time point given: pre-treatment baseline. One draw preceded checkpoint blockade; another followed its first cycle at week 3. Profiled with immunoSEQ multiplex PCR; TCRdb holds only in-frame clones, not every one. The data show a few thousand clones, around 90% seen once. A note on this clone: Antigen specificity is unknown.

Sequencing used blood, obtained from a patient treated with checkpoint blockade. The sequence came from a human donor with melanoma.

In DNA, the CDR3 is TGTGCCAGCAGTGAACGACAGGGGATCTCCAAAAACATTCAGTACTTC. Translated, it gives CASSERQGISKNIQYF. This sequence joins TRBV6-1 and TRBJ2-4; 8 positions match TRBD1. The CDR3 covers 16 residues. The germline gives CDR1 MNHNS, CDR2 SASEGT. V trimming: 2 bases; J trimming: 2 bases; junction bases outside the gene matches: 5.